The 7 T cell receptor beta chains in this list originate from one sample, sequenced in a study of human T cells and chemical hapten exposure. Unseparated into fractions, whole blood served as the source from which total RNA was extracted. A single record per CDR3 protein comes from TCRdb applying MiXCR to the 5' RACE reads. Seen here are about 80,000 distinct CDR3 sequences, 15% to 20% observed once, and the top ten hold 6.5% to 7%. The receptors shown here come from a female donor in good health.

This clonotype was seen a handful of times. The CDR3 region is CASSQGPNYNEQFF. Written as DNA, the CDR3 is TGTGCCAGCAGCCAGGGACCTAACTACAATGAGCAGTTCTTC. V and J are TRBV7-2 and TRBJ2-1; either TRBD1 or TRBD2 may fit D (5 bases each). Per the germline V gene, CDR1 is SGHTA and CDR2 is FQGNSA. This CDR3 has 14 amino acids. V shed 5 bases and J shed 3 bases, with 11 bases lying between them.

This clonotype was seen a few times. The V gene is TRBV7-9, the J gene TRBJ1-2; TRBD1 might be the D (5 bases). The V gene's germline CDR1 is SEHNR and CDR2 FQNEAQ (reference sequence). There are 16 residues in the CDR3. Trimming took 4 bases from V and 6 from J, leaving 21 bases between them. CDR3 sequence (DNA): TGTGCCAGCAGCTCCCACGCTAAGGGACGGCTACATGGCTACACCTTC. Residues: CASSSHAKGRLHGYTF.

This clonotype has only a few counts. The rearrangement uses TRBV5-6 and TRBJ1-1; D is ambiguous. The V gene's germline CDR1 is SGHDT and CDR2 YYEEEE. The CDR3 is made up of 13 amino acids. Trimming took 5 bases from V and 4 from J, leaving 12 bases between them. The CDR3 reads CASSPPMSTEAFF. In DNA, the CDR3 is TGTGCCAGCAGTCCGCCAATGAGCACTGAAGCTTTCTTT.

This clonotype came up many times. This rearrangement joins TRBV6-2 or TRBV6-3 to TRBJ1-1; a weak D match, TRBD1 (5 bases). V was trimmed by 7 bases and J by 7 bases, leaving 13 bases between them. Looked up from germline, CDR1 is MNHEY and CDR2 is SVGEGT. CDR3 size: 12 residues. The CDR3 here is CASKVGGSEAFF. CDR3 nucleotide sequence: TGTGCCAGCAAAGTCGGGGGAAGTGAAGCTTTCTTT.

In this sample, this clonotype turned up a few times. The chain links TRBV18 to TRBJ2-7; 8 bases are shared with TRBD2. The length of the CDR3 is 14 residues. Germline lookup yields CDR1 KGHSH and CDR2 LQKENI. Trimming took 1 base from V and 6 from J; bases not matched to a gene: 5. DNA of the CDR3: TGTGCCAGCTCACCACTGAGCGGGGGCCCCGAGCAGTACTTC. Translating it yields CASSPLSGGPEQYF.

Only a few counts were recorded for this clonotype. The rearrangement links TRBV6-1 to TRBJ2-7; D remains ambiguous. CDR1 and CDR2 (germline): MNHNS, SASEGT. The length of the CDR3 is 11 residues. The V and J ends lost 6 bases and 7 bases respectively, with 10 bases between them. As DNA, the CDR3 is TGTGCCAGCAGCCTAAGTCGGGAGCAGTACTTC. Translated: CASSLSREQYF.

This clonotype appeared many times. The chain carries TRBV30 and TRBJ2-6; weak D call: TRBD1 (5 bases). Trimming took off 5 bases at V and 4 bases at J, with 9 bases between the two ends. The germline CDR1 and CDR2 sequences are GTSNPN and SVGIG (reference sequence). This CDR3 contains 13 residues. CDR3 protein: CAWYGAGANVLTF. CDR3 in DNA: TGTGCCTGGTATGGGGCCGGGGCCAACGTCCTGACTTTC.